The present T cell receptor beta chain was sequenced within a study of cytomegalovirus exposure and HLA in healthy donors. Amplification used 60 Vbeta primers and 13 Jbeta primers. Some clones are missing from TCRdb's copy, which holds only in-frame ones; the method was immunoSEQ multiplex PCR. The sample table sets out tens of thousands of clones. Concerning this clone itself: Its antigen is unidentified.

Study-level points and caveats: In a later analysis, a missense DCLRE1C variant was linked to TCR beta V- and J-gene trimming.

The TCR originated in a woman aged 55-70 years in good health and CMV-seronegative. The sample consisted of PBMCs.

Here the CDR3 DNA reads TGTGGGATTTGGACTAGCGGGATGCCGACCTACGAGCAGTACTTC. It yields the protein CGIWTSGMPTYEQYF. The chain uses TRBV6-1 and TRBJ2-7; 12 nucleotides line up with TRBD2. This CDR3 has 15 residues. From germline, CDR1 is MNHNS and CDR2 SASEGT.